Here is one T cell receptor (beta chain) with its context. This sequence may be a read error, since a much larger clone differs from it by one base. Germline V gene lookup returns CDR1 LGHDT and CDR2 YNNKEL (reference sequence). The CDR3 has 16 amino acids. The time point is: newly diagnosed GD, antithyroid drugs for less than 3 months. PBMC-extracted RNA yielded the TCR library. The data belong to a study of regulatory T cells in long-lasting Graves disease. Through Arm-PCR of CDR3 regions and iRepertoire HTBI primers, TCR beta libraries were built. TCRdb re-analysed the multiplex PCR reads in MiXCR, keeping a single row per CDR3 protein. The sample includes 400,000 to 550,000 distinct CDR3 sequences, around 15% of them seen just once. This sample was shared with a second study, whose subject was T cells in Graves' hyperthyroidism and ophthalmopathy. Per that paper: Appearing also in blood were most of the thyroid clonotypes expanded above 0.001.

The genes are TRBV3-1 and TRBJ2-7, with 12 bases lining up with TRBD1. The sample was peripheral blood mononuclear cells (PBMCs), taken at new diagnosis, from a patient treated with antithyroid drugs. The sequence came from a woman aged 18-29 years with Graves disease. The DNA of the CDR3 is TGTGCCAGCAGCCAAGGGGACAGGGGGCGCGCCAACGAGCAGTGCTTC. Protein sequence: CASSQGDRGRANEQCF.